The 17 T cell receptor beta chains presented below share a single source sample, sequenced in a study of response to subunit inactivated influenza vaccine. TCRdb used MiXCR to reprocess the RT-PCR reads, holding one entry per CDR3 protein. The sample lists over 400,000 distinct CDR3 sequences; roughly 9.7% were seen once. Here the sequenced sample was PBMCs from blood, taken about 40 days after vaccination. The receptors originated from a man aged 50 to 60 who received an inactivated influenza vaccine.

This clonotype appeared many times. This sequence joins TRBV12-3 or TRBV12-4 and TRBJ1-5, with no clear D. This CDR3 has 15 amino acids. Trimming cost V 5 bases and J 2 bases, with 13 bases left between them. The CDR3 region has the DNA TGTGCCAGCAGTCCGACGATGAGGGGCAATCAGCCCCAGCATTTT. It specifies CASSPTMRGNQPQHF.

This clonotype was observed at least ten times. The chain uses TRBV10-2 and TRBJ2-5; D is possibly TRBD1 (5 bases). CDR3 length equals 14 residues. Trimming cost V 7 bases and J 5 bases, with 17 bases left between them. Germline CDR1 reads WSHSY; CDR2 reads SAAADI. CDR3 residues: CASIRGSISETQYF. CDR3 nucleotide sequence: TGCGCCAGCATTAGGGGCTCGATTTCGGAGACCCAGTACTTC.

The V and J genes are TRBV10-3 and TRBJ1-1; possibly TRBD1 for D (5 bases). The CDR3 spans 15 residues. Germline-derived CDR1 and CDR2 are ENHRY and SYGVKD. Trimming shortened V by 2 bases and J by 1 base, and 11 bases separated the two germline ends. CDR3: CAISEPAGENTEAFF. The DNA of the CDR3 is TGTGCCATCAGTGAGCCGGCGGGGGAGAACACTGAAGCTTTCTTT.

In its sample, this clonotype was seen a few times. This chain links TRBV29-1 with TRBJ2-5; D possibly corresponds to TRBD2 (6 bases). Germline values: CDR1 SQVTM, CDR2 ANQGSEA. V lost 4 bases to trimming and J lost 0 bases, with 15 bases between them. The CDR3 totals 15 residues. For the CDR3, the DNA is TGCAGCGTTGCCGGGTCGGGACTTTACCAAGAGACCCAGTACTTC. Encoded protein: CSVAGSGLYQETQYF.

V usage is TRBV20-1 and J usage is TRBJ2-5, with 8 bases that match TRBD1. This CDR3 comprises 15 residues. Germline loops: CDR1 DFQATT, CDR2 SNEGSKA (reference sequence). J was trimmed by 5 bases and V by 2 bases; bases with no gene match: 10. The chain's CDR3 is CSARNGQGRGETQYF. In DNA form, the CDR3 reads TGCAGTGCTAGAAATGGACAGGGACGAGGCGAGACCCAGTACTTC.

In this sample, this clonotype turned up many times. The chain has TRBV10-3 and TRBJ2-1, with 9 positions matching TRBD1. Germline loops: CDR1 ENHRY, CDR2 SYGVKD. After removal of 6 bases from V and 7 bases from J, the junction contained 10 bases not matched to a gene. The length of the CDR3 is 15 residues. For the CDR3, the DNA is TGTGCCATCAGCAGGGACAGGGTATTGGGGAATGAGCAGTTCTTC. It translates to CAISRDRVLGNEQFF.

The V and J genes are TRBV7-2 and TRBJ2-5; D assignment may be TRBD1 or TRBD2 (5 bases each). This CDR3 has 15 residues. Deletions cut 5 bases from V and 3 bases from J, with 16 bases between. CDR1 and CDR2 from the germline V gene are SGHTA and FQGNSA. DNA of the CDR3: TGTGCCAGCAGCCAGTGGGGGAGCCGAGAAGAGACCCAGTACTTC. Amino acid sequence: CASSQWGSREETQYF.

This clonotype was found many times. CDR3 region: CASSLYPAGGLGTGELFF. The CDR3 region has the DNA TGCGCCAGCAGCTTGTATCCAGCGGGGGGCCTCGGCACCGGGGAGCTGTTTTTT. The rearrangement uses TRBV5-1 and TRBJ2-2, with TRBD2 matching over 9 bases. In germline, CDR1 is SGHRS, CDR2 YFSETQ. The V gene end was trimmed by 1 base and the J gene end by 4 bases; junction bases not matched to a gene: 11. The CDR3 has 18 residues.

This clonotype has at least ten counts. The chain combines TRBV29-1 with TRBJ2-1; 8 nucleotides agree with TRBD1. Germline V lookup: CDR1 SQVTM, CDR2 ANQGSEA. The CDR3 length is 14 residues. Unmatched junction bases numbered 7, after V lost 4 bases and J lost 5 bases. CDR3 nucleotides: TGCAGCGTTGGACAGGGGCTTGGGCACAATGAGCAGTTCTTC. This gives the protein CSVGQGLGHNEQFF.

This rearrangement joins TRBV20-1 to TRBJ1-1; D is undetermined. CDR3 size: 12 residues. V was cut by 1 base and J by 5 bases, with 8 bases left in between. Germline CDR1 is DFQATT and CDR2 is SNEGSKA (reference sequence). CDR3 in DNA: TGCAGTGCTAGAGTAATATCAACTGAAGCTTTCTTT. Amino acids: CSARVISTEAFF.

The V and J genes are TRBV6-5 and TRBJ2-6; D is perhaps TRBD2 (5 bases). Between the trimmed V and J ends, which lost 2 bases and 0 bases, there was a span of 11 bases. The CDR3 totals 17 residues. Germline-derived CDR1 and CDR2 are MNHEY and SVGAGI. CDR3 in amino acids: CASSYGGLASGANVLTF. The CDR3 DNA reads as TGTGCCAGCAGTTACGGCGGACTGGCCTCTGGGGCCAACGTCCTGACTTTC.

V usage is TRBV6-5 and J usage is TRBJ2-1, with 9 positions matching TRBD1. From germline, CDR1 is MNHEY and CDR2 SVGAGI. Losses at the gene ends were 2 bases for V and 8 bases for J; bases not matched to a gene: 10. The CDR3 has 16 residues. The CDR3 nucleotides are TGTGCCAGCAGTTACGCCTTGACAGGGGGGAGCCATGAGCAGTTCTTC. It is translated as CASSYALTGGSHEQFF.

There are many counts of this clonotype. The J gene is TRBJ2-3, the V gene TRBV12-3 or TRBV12-4; the D call may be TRBD1 or TRBD2 (6 bases each). V was trimmed by 3 bases and J by 1 base, leaving 11 bases between them. This CDR3 has 15 residues. The CDR3 DNA reads TGTGCCAGCAGTTTTTCCGGGGGCCGCACAGATACGCAGTATTTT. Its translation: CASSFSGGRTDTQYF.

This clonotype was picked up a small number of times. V is TRBV9 and J is TRBJ2-7; TRBD2 agrees at 10 bases. CDR1 is SGDLS, CDR2 YYNGEE, per germline. V was clipped by 0 bases and J by 7 bases; unmatched bases: 7. The CDR3 spans 15 residues. CDR3 nucleotides: TGTGCCAGCAGCGTAGGAAGCGGGGGGGCAGAAGAGCAGTACTTC. This translates into CASSVGSGGAEEQYF.

Only a few counts were recorded for this clonotype. CDR3 nucleotide sequence: TGTGCCACCAGTGATTTGAGGGACAGGGGACTGGGGGAGACCCAGTACTTC. It yields the protein CATSDLRDRGLGETQYF. The rearrangement links TRBV24-1 to TRBJ2-5; 10 positions agree with TRBD1. After removal of 0 bases from V and 5 bases from J, the junction contained 8 bases not matched to a gene. Germline loops: CDR1 KGHDR, CDR2 SFDVKD. The CDR3 runs to 17 residues.

The rearrangement uses TRBV25-1 and TRBJ1-5, with a weak D call TRBD1 (6 bases). From germline, CDR1 is MGHDK and CDR2 SYGVNS. Trimming removed 3 bases from V and 0 bases from J, with 12 bases in between. The CDR3 has 16 residues. The CDR3 here is CASSDTQGYSNQPQHF. Here the CDR3 DNA reads TGTGCCAGCAGTGATACACAGGGTTATAGCAATCAGCCCCAGCATTTT.

This clonotype was counted at least ten times. The chain employs TRBV20-1 and TRBJ2-7; TRBD1 matches 7 bases. V was pared by 7 bases and J by 0 bases, with 0 bases of the junction left unmatched. Germline-derived CDR1 and CDR2 are DFQATT and SNEGSKA (reference sequence). This CDR3 contains 11 residues. CDR3 DNA sequence: TGCAGTGGGACAGGCTCCTACGAGCAGTACTTC. Protein sequence: CSGTGSYEQYF.